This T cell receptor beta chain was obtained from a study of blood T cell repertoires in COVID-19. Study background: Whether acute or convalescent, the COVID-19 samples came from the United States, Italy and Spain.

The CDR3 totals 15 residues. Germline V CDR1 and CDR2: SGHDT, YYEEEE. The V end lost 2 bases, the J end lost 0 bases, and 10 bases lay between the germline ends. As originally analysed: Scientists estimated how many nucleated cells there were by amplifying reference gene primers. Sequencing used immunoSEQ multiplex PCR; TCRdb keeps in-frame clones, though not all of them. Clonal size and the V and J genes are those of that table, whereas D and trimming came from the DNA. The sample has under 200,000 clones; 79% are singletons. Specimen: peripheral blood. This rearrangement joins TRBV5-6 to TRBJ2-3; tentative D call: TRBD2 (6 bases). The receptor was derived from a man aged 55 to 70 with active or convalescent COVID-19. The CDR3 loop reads CASSFSGTSTDTQYF. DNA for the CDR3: TGTGCCAGCAGCTTTTCCGGGACTAGCACAGATACGCAGTATTTT.